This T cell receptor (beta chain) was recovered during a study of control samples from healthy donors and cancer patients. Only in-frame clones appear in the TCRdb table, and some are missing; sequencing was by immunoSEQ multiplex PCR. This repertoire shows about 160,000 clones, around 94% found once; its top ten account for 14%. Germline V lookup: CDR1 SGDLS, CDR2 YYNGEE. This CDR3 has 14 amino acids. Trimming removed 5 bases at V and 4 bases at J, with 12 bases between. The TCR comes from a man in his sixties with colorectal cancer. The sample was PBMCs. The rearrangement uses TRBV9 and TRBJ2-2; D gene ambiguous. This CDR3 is CASRAELSTGELFF. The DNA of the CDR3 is TGTGCCAGCAGGGCTGAGCTGAGCACCGGGGAGCTGTTTTTT. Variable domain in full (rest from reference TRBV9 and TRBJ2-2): DSGVTQTPKHLITATGQRVTLRCSPRSGDLSVYWYQQSLDQGLQFLIQYYNGEERAKGNILERFSAQQFPDLHSELNLSSLELGDSALYFCASRAELSTGELFFGEGSRLTVL.